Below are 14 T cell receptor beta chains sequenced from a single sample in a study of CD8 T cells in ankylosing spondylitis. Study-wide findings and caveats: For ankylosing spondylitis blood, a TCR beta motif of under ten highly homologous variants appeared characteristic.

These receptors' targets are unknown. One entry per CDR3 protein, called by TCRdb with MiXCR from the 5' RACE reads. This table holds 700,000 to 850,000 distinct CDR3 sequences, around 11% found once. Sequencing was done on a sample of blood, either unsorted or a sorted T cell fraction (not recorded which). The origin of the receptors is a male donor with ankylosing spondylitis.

The CDR3 is CASSYSTGSSYEQYF. The CDR3, as DNA: TGTGCCAGCAGTTACTCTACAGGGTCCTCCTACGAGCAGTACTTC. The rearrangement joins TRBV6-2 or TRBV6-3 to TRBJ2-7, with a weak D call TRBD1 (6 bases). Germline V gene data show CDR1 as MNHEY and CDR2 as SVGEGT. This CDR3 is 15 amino acids long. The V and J ends lost 0 bases and 0 bases respectively, with 9 bases between them.

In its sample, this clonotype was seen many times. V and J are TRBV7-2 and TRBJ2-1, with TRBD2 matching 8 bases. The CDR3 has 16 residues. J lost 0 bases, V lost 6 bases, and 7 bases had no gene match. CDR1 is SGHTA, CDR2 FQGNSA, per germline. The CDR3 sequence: CASSLASGSSYNEQFF. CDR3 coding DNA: TGTGCCAGCAGTTTGGCAAGCGGGAGCTCCTACAATGAGCAGTTCTTC.

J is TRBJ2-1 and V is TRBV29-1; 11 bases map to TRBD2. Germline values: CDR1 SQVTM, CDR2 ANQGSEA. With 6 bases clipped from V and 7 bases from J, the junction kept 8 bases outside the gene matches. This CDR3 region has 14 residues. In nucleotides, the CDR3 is TGCAGCGTCTTCCCGGGACTAGCGGATAATGAGCAGTTCTTC. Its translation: CSVFPGLADNEQFF.

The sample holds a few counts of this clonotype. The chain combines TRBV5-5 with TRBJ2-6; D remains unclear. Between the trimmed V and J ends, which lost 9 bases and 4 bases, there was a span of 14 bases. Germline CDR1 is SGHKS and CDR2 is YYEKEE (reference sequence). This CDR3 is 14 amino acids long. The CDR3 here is CATEEWFGANVLTF. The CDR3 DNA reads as TGTGCCACCGAAGAATGGTTCGGGGCCAACGTCCTGACTTTC.

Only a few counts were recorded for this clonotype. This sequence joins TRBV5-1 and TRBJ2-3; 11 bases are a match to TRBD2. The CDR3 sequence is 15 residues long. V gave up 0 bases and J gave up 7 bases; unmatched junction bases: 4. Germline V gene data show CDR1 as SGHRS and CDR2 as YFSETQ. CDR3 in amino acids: CASSLGTSGWNTQYF. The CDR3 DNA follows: TGCGCCAGCAGCTTGGGGACTAGCGGGTGGAATACGCAGTATTTT. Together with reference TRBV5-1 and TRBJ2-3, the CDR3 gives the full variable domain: KAGVTQTPRYLIKTRGQQVTLSCSPISGHRSVSWYQQTPGQGLQFLFEYFSETQRNKGNFPGRFSGRQFSNSRSEMNVSTLELGDSALYLCASSLGTSGWNTQYFGPGTRLTVL.

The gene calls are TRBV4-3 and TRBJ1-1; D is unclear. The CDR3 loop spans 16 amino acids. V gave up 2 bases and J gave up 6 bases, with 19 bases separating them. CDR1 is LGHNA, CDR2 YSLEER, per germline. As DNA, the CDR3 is TGCGCCAGCAGCCAACGGAGAGCGGGGAGCTATTCTGAAGCTTTCTTT. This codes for CASSQRRAGSYSEAFF.

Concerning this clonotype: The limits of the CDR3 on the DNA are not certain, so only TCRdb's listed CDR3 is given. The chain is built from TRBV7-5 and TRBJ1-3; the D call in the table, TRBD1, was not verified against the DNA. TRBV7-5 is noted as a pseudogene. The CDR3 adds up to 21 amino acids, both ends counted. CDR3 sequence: CISVPEARDRVKGNSGNTIYF.

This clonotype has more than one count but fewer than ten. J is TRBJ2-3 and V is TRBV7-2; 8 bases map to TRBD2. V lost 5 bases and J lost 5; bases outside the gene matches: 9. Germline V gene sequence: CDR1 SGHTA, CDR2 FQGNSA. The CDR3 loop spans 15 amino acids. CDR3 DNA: TGTGCCAGCAGCCAATGGGGACTAGGGGGAGATACGCAGTATTTT. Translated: CASSQWGLGGDTQYF.

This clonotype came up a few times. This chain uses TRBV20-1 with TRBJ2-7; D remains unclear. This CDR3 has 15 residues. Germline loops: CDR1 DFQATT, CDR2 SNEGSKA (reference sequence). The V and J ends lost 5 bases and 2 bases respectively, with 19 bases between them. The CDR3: CSAPQARLGTYEQYF. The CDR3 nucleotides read TGCAGTGCTCCCCAGGCTCGCTTGGGTACCTACGAGCAGTACTTC.

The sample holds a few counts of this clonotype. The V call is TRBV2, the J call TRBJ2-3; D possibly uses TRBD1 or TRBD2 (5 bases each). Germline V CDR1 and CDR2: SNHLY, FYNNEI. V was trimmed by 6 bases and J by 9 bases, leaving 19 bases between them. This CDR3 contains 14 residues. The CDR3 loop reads CASSIRDPEGTQYF. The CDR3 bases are TGTGCCAGCAGCATCCGGGACCCCGAAGGGACGCAGTATTTT.

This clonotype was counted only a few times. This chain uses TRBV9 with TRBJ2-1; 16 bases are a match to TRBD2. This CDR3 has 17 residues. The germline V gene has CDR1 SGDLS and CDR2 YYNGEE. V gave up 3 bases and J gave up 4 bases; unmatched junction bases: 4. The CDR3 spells CASSEGLAGGRYNEQFF. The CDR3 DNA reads TGTGCCAGCAGCGAGGGACTAGCGGGGGGGCGGTACAATGAGCAGTTCTTC.

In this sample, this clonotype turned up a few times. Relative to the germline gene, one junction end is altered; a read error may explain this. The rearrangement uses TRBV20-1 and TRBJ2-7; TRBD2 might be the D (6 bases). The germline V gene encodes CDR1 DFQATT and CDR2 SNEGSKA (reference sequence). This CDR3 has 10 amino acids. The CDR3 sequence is CSARESGGHF. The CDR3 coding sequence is TGCAGTGCTAGAGAGTCAGGAGGGCACTTC.

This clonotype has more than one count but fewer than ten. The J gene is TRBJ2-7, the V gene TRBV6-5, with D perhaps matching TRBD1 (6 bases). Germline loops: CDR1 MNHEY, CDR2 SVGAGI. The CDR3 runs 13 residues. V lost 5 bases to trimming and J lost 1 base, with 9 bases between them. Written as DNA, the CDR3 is TGTGCCAGCAGTAACAGGGAGTCCTACGAGCAGTACTTC. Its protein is CASSNRESYEQYF.

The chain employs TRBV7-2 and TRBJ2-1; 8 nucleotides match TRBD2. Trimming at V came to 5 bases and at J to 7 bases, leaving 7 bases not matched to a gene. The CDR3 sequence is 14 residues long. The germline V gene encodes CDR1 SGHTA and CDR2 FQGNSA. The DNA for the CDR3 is TGTGCCAGCAGCGGACCGGGAGGGAAAAATGAGCAGTTCTTC. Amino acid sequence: CASSGPGGKNEQFF.